This TCR beta chain was obtained from a study of cytomegalovirus exposure and HLA in healthy donors. On the study more broadly: The platform used for the 120 validation repertoires matched that of the approximately 670 first-cohort repertoires, a later analysis reported.

Comments on this clone: Its cognate antigen is unknown.

Germline CDR1 and CDR2: MNHEY and SVGAGI. Germline trimming cut 4 bases from V and 8 bases from J; bases unmatched to any gene: 9. The CDR3 has 15 amino acids. The table came from immunoSEQ multiplex PCR; TCRdb's copy has only in-frame clones and leaves some out. The sample contains 100,000 to 150,000 clones, roughly 95% of which appear only once. General study results and limits: High specificity and sensitivity for cytomegalovirus status were reported for the classifier. Associated with cytomegalovirus, according to the listing, were around 160 TCR beta chains.

The origin of this receptor is a man between 18 and 29 years old in good health and CMV-seronegative. V and J are TRBV6-5 and TRBJ2-1, with TRBD1 matching 9 bases. Material for sequencing was PBMCs. The DNA of the CDR3 is TGTGCCAGCAGTTTGGACAGGGGAATCGTGGATGAGCAGTTCTTC. Its translation is CASSLDRGIVDEQFF.